The rows below give T cell receptor beta chains drawn from one sample of a study of T cell responses to AZD1222 COVID-19 vaccine. Sequencing was performed with immunoSEQ multiplex PCR; in TCRdb, only in-frame clones are kept and a portion is missing. Here the sample spans fewer than 90,000 clones, about nine tenths being singletons. Material: peripheral blood, obtained 28 days after the second AZD1222 dose. The receptor source for this set is an adult who received the AZD1222 COVID-19 vaccine. Each CDR3 is given with its conserved first and last residue. The D gene is left open where the match is weak. Rows may omit the clone size; those that give it use once, few, many or a size class.

J: TRBJ2-7
D: NA
V: TRBV7-3
size: NA
DNA: TGTGCCAGCAGCCGTACAGGGTTTGATTACGAGCAGTACTTC
CDR3: CASSRTGFDYEQYF

J: TRBJ1-3
D: NA
V: TRBV3-1/TRBV3-2
size: NA
DNA: TGTGCCAGCAGCCAAAGGGCTTCTGGAAACACCATATATTTT
CDR3: CASSQRASGNTIYF

J: TRBJ2-5
D: NA
V: TRBV5-1
size: NA
DNA: TGCGCCAGCAGCTTTATTCCGGGAGCCCAAGAGACCCAGTACTTC
CDR3: CASSFIPGAQETQYF

J: TRBJ2-2
D: TRBD1
V: TRBV2
size: NA
DNA: TGTGCCAGCAGCGACAGGGGGCCCGGGGAGCTGTTTTTT
CDR3: CASSDRGPGELFF

J: TRBJ2-2
D: NA
V: TRBV28
size: NA
DNA: TGTGCCAGCAGTTCCCCGGGGTCGCCGGGGGTTGGGGAGCTGTTTTTT
CDR3: CASSSPGSPGVGELFF

J: TRBJ1-6
D: NA
V: TRBV7-3
size: NA
DNA: TGTGCCAGCAGCTCTGGTGGACCCCTCCACTTT
CDR3: CASSSGGPLHF

J: TRBJ1-2
D: NA
V: TRBV5-1
size: NA
DNA: TGCGCCAGCAGCTTGGTTCCCGACTATGGCTACACCTTC
CDR3: CASSLVPDYGYTF

J: TRBJ2-3
D: NA
V: TRBV2
size: NA
DNA: TGTGCCAGCACCGCAGATACGCAGTATTTT
CDR3: CASTADTQYF

J: TRBJ1-1
D: TRBD1
V: TRBV30
size: NA
DNA: TGTGCCTGGTTTTCGGGACAGACGAACACTGAAGCTTTCTTT
CDR3: CAWFSGQTNTEAFF

J: TRBJ2-1
D: NA
V: TRBV11-2
size: once
DNA: TGTGCCAGCAGAATGAGGGGATCCACCTACAATGAGCAGTTCTTC
CDR3: CASRMRGSTYNEQFF

J: TRBJ1-2
D: TRBD1
V: TRBV29-1
size: NA
DNA: TGCAGCGCCACGACAGGGAGCCCCTTTTTTTATAACTATGGCTACACCTTC
CDR3: CSATTGSPFFYNYGYTF

J: TRBJ2-1
D: TRBD1
V: TRBV28
size: NA
DNA: TGTGCCAGCAGCCCGACGACAGGGAATAGCGAGCAGTTCTTC
CDR3: CASSPTTGNSEQFF

J: TRBJ1-4
D: NA
V: TRBV29-1
size: NA
DNA: TGCAGCGTCTTAGAGCACGGAAAACTGTTTTTT
CDR3: CSVLEHGKLFF

J: TRBJ2-7
D: NA
V: TRBV15
size: NA
DNA: TGTGCCACCCGGGGGCTCACGGGCGAGCAGTACTTC
CDR3: CATRGLTGEQYF

J: TRBJ2-7
D: NA
V: TRBV5-4
size: NA
DNA: TGTGCCAGCAGCCCCAGGGTCGGGGACGAGCAGTACTTC
CDR3: CASSPRVGDEQYF

J: TRBJ2-1
D: NA
V: TRBV9
size: NA
DNA: TGTGCCAGCAGCCCCCTACCGGGGGCGAACAATGAGCAGTTCTTC
CDR3: CASSPLPGANNEQFF

J: TRBJ1-5
D: NA
V: TRBV19
size: NA
DNA: TGTGCCAGTAGTCTTTCGCGGAAAGGGCGCAATCAGCCCCAGCATTTT
CDR3: CASSLSRKGRNQPQHF

J: TRBJ1-2
D: NA
V: TRBV4-2
size: NA
DNA: TGTGCCAGCAGCCAAGATTTAGGCAGGGGCCAAGAATCGGGCTACACCTTC
CDR3: CASSQDLGRGQESGYTF

J: TRBJ2-1
D: NA
V: TRBV19
size: NA
DNA: TGTGCCAGTAGTACCCTGGGGGCGGGGTCCTACAATGAGCAGTTCTTC
CDR3: CASSTLGAGSYNEQFF

J: TRBJ2-1
D: TRBD1
V: TRBV24-1
size: NA
DNA: TGTGCCACCAGTGACCGAAATAAACCCGGGACAGGGAGTTACAATGAGCAGTTCTTC
CDR3: CATSDRNKPGTGSYNEQFF

J: TRBJ2-5
D: NA
V: TRBV14
size: NA
DNA: TGTGCCAGCAGCGCCCGGACCCGGACGCAAGAGACCCAGTACTTC
CDR3: CASSARTRTQETQYF

J: TRBJ2-2
D: NA
V: TRBV2
size: NA
DNA: TGTGCCAGCAGCCCGACAGCGATCATCGGGGAGCTGTTTTTT
CDR3: CASSPTAIIGELFF

J: TRBJ1-3
D: TRBD1
V: TRBV18
size: NA
DNA: TGTGCCAGCTCACCACCGGACAGGGGGAGAAACACCATATATTTT
CDR3: CASSPPDRGRNTIYF

J: TRBJ2-2
D: TRBD1
V: TRBV2
size: NA
DNA: TGTGCCAGCAAACGGGACAGGGTGGACACCGGGGAGCTGTTTTTT
CDR3: CASKRDRVDTGELFF